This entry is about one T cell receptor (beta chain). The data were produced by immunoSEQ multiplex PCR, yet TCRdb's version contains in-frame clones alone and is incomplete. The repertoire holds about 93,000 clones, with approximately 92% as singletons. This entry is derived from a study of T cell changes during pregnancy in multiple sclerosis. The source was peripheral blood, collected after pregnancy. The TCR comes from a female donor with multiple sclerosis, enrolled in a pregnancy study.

The CDR3 spells CASSTGARSYGYTF. The CDR3 DNA is TGTGCCAGCAGCACAGGGGCCCGGTCGTATGGCTACACCTTC. This chain uses TRBV28 with TRBJ1-2; 7 bases match TRBD1. Trimming removed 6 bases from V and 5 bases from J; junction bases left unmatched: 9. CDR1 is MDHEN, CDR2 SYDVKM, per germline. The CDR3 extends over 14 amino acids.